The 9 T cell receptor beta chains presented below share a single source sample, sequenced in a study of T-cell reconstitution after alpha-beta-depleted transplantation in children. Study-wide results and caveats: It was newly produced T cells that mostly accounted for T-cell counts and diversity one year after transplant.

A library of TCRbeta sequences, prepared with unique molecular identifiers, was generated. Each CDR3 protein gets one entry after TCRdb re-called the PCR reads with MiXCR. The data show about 290,000 distinct CDR3 sequences, with nearly 8% seen just once and approximately 9.6% held by the top ten. Their antigens are not known. Source: peripheral blood, taken 360 days after TCRalphabeta/CD19-depleted stem cell transplant. The source is a female patient aged 2-9 years who had a stem cell transplant for Fanconi anemia, so the T cells may come from the graft donor.

This clonotype was seen many times. V and J are TRBV6-5 and TRBJ2-2; 8 bases match TRBD2. In germline, CDR1 is MNHEY, CDR2 SVGAGI. J was trimmed by 0 bases and V by 2 bases; bases with no gene match: 8. This CDR3 is 18 amino acids long. The CDR3 DNA reads as TGTGCCAGCAGTTACAATAGCCCGGGAGGGACGAACACCGGGGAGCTGTTTTTT. As protein: CASSYNSPGGTNTGELFF.

The table lists this clonotype with a few counts. The rearrangement joins TRBV30 to TRBJ2-2, with D unresolved. The germline V and J ends were trimmed by 4 bases and 3 bases, with 3 bases remaining between them. Germline V gives CDR1 GTSNPN, CDR2 SVGIG (reference sequence). The length of the CDR3 is 11 residues. The CDR3 DNA reads as TGTGCCTGGATGGACACCGGGGAGCTGTTTTTT. Protein: CAWMDTGELFF.

The chain joins TRBV20-1 to TRBJ2-5; either TRBD1 or TRBD2 may fit D (5 bases each). The V gene lost 0 bases and the J gene lost 0 bases, with 11 bases spanning the gap. The CDR3 spans 15 residues. Germline V CDR1 and CDR2: DFQATT, SNEGSKA (reference sequence). The CDR3 is CSARDSGTHQETQYF. Here the CDR3 DNA reads TGCAGTGCTAGAGATTCAGGGACCCACCAAGAGACCCAGTACTTC.

This clonotype was counted only a few times. The chain has TRBV24-1 and TRBJ2-2, with D perhaps TRBD2 (5 bases). Germline CDR1 KGHDR, CDR2 SFDVKD. Trimming took 4 bases from V and 5 from J, leaving 10 bases between them. The CDR3 is 14 amino acids. For the CDR3, the DNA is TGTGCCACCAGTGACCCGGGAACGACCGGGGAGCTGTTTTTT. Translating gives CATSDPGTTGELFF.

Regarding this clonotype: This is likely a read error, given that the CDR3 carries no conserved phenylalanine or tryptophan at its end. V is TRBV7-9 and J is TRBJ1-2, with D uncertain. CDR1 SEHNR and CDR2 FQNEAQ come from the germline V gene (reference sequence). V was clipped by 2 bases and J by 4 bases, with 8 bases between them. The CDR3 has 13 residues. The CDR3 loop is CASSLMETYGYTC. The CDR3 region has the DNA TGTGCCAGCAGCTTAATGGAGACCTATGGCTACACCTGC.

Concerning this clonotype itself: A read error is possible here, since a much larger clone lies one base away. The conserved phenylalanine or tryptophan normally closing the CDR3 is absent here, so this likely arose from a read error. The chain recombines TRBV12-3 or TRBV12-4 with TRBJ1-1; D unresolved. The CDR3 has 16 residues. The DNA for the CDR3 is TGTGCCAGCAGTATCGGAGGGTTCGCAACGAACTCTGAAGCTTTCTCT. Translation: CASSIGGFATNSEAFS.

This clonotype has at least ten counts. The gene calls are TRBV9 and TRBJ2-1, with unresolved D. The CDR3 extends over 15 amino acids. Between the trimmed V and J ends, which lost 4 bases and 4 bases, there was a span of 15 bases. Germline V gives CDR1 SGDLS, CDR2 YYNGEE. CDR3 sequence reads: CASSPTGTWYNEQFF. CDR3 sequence (DNA): TGTGCCAGCAGCCCGACTGGAACCTGGTACAATGAGCAGTTCTTC.

The chain couples TRBV5-1 to TRBJ2-7; weak D call: TRBD1 (5 bases). Germline CDR1 is SGHRS and CDR2 is YFSETQ. V lost 5 bases, J lost 5 bases, and 17 bases lay in between. The CDR3 has 14 amino acids. In nucleotides, the CDR3 is TGCGCCAGCAGTAGGGGCAGGGCCTTTAACGAGCAGTACTTC. Residues: CASSRGRAFNEQYF.

This clonotype appeared many times. The V gene is TRBV7-2, the J gene TRBJ1-1; 8 positions match TRBD1. Looked up from germline, CDR1 is SGHTA and CDR2 is FQGNSA. V lost 5 bases, J lost 5 bases, and 7 bases stayed unmatched. CDR3 length equals 14 residues. CDR3 sequence reads: CASSPTGGKTEAFF. The CDR3 coding sequence is TGTGCCAGCAGCCCTACAGGGGGAAAAACTGAAGCTTTCTTT.